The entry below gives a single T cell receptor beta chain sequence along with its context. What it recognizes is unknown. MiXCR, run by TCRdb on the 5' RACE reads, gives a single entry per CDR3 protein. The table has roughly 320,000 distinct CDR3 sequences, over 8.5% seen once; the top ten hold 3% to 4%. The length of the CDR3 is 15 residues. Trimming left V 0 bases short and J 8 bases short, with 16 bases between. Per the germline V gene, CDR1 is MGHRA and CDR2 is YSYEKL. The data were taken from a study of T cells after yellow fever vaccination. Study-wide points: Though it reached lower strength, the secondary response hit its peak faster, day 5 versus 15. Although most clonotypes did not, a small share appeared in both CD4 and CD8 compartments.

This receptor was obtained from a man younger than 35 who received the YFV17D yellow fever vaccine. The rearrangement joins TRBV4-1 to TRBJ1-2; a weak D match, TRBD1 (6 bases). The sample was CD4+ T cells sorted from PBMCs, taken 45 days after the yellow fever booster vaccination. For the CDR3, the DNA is TGCGCCAGCAGCCAAGATATGCGGGGGGCGCGCGGCTACACCTTC. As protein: CASSQDMRGARGYTF.